This TCR beta chain was observed in a study of type 1 and type 2 diabetes patients. Amplification started from genomic DNA. Multiplex PCR with 30 forward and 13 reverse primers amplified the TCR beta CDR3. From the multiplex PCR reads, TCRdb called clonotypes with MiXCR, one entry per CDR3 protein. The sample holds fewer than 300,000 distinct CDR3 sequences, approximately 45% seen once. This CDR3 is 14 amino acids long. V lost 4 bases and J lost 4; bases outside the gene matches: 6. CDR1 KGHSH and CDR2 LQKENI come from the germline V gene. The receptor was isolated from a man between 18 and 35 years old with type 2 diabetes. The chain couples TRBV18 to TRBJ2-5; TRBD1 agrees at 7 bases. Sequenced input: peripheral blood mononuclear cells (PBMCs). The CDR3 DNA follows: TGTGCCAGCTCACTAAGCAGGGGGAGAGAGACCCAGTACTTC. Residues: CASSLSRGRETQYF.